The 11 T cell receptor beta chains in this list originate from one sample, sequenced in a study of beta chain features in type 1 diabetes. Every bit of the isolated RNA underwent reverse transcription, so sequencing read expressed TCRB transcripts. Profiled with immunoSEQ multiplex PCR; TCRdb holds only in-frame clones, not every one. The table includes about 360,000 clones, roughly 12% detected once. Sequenced input: naive CD4+ T cells from blood. The receptors shown here come from a young man in good health.

This clone has more than one count but fewer than ten. V usage is TRBV7-2 and J usage is TRBJ1-1; 9 bases map to TRBD1. The CDR3 contains 19 residues. CDR1 SGHTA and CDR2 FQGNSA come from the germline V gene. Trimming removed 0 bases from V and 1 base from J; junction bases left unmatched: 12. The DNA of the CDR3 is TGTGCCAGCAGCTTAGCTTTAGTTGGGACAGGGTGGGCGAACACTGAAGCTTTCTTT. Amino acids: CASSLALVGTGWANTEAFF.

This clone was picked up a small number of times. V usage is TRBV30 and J usage is TRBJ2-1; 8 positions agree with TRBD2. J lost 9 bases, V lost 1 base, and 2 bases had no gene match. This CDR3 is built from 12 residues. Germline CDR1 is GTSNPN and CDR2 is SVGIG (reference sequence). CDR3 region: CAWSGLAGEQFF. The CDR3 nucleotides read TGTGCCTGGAGTGGCCTAGCGGGTGAGCAGTTCTTC.

This rearrangement joins TRBV30 to TRBJ1-6, with D unresolved. V was pared by 3 bases and J by 10 bases, with 13 bases between. The CDR3 is 13 residues long. Germline V gives CDR1 GTSNPN, CDR2 SVGIG (reference sequence). The CDR3 here is CAWRGVSGSPLHF. DNA for the CDR3: TGTGCCTGGAGGGGAGTATCCGGATCACCCCTCCACTTT.

With regard to this clone: Other nucleotide sequences in the sample specify the same CDR3. V usage is TRBV28 and J usage is TRBJ1-5; 8 positions agree with TRBD1. Trimming at V came to 3 bases and at J to 2 bases, leaving 6 bases not matched to a gene. Germline V lookup: CDR1 MDHEN, CDR2 SYDVKM. The CDR3 extends over 16 amino acids. In DNA form, the CDR3 reads TGTGCCAGCAGTTTGCCTACAGGGGGTGGCAATCAGCCCCAGCATTTT. Residues: CASSLPTGGGNQPQHF.

V and J are TRBV7-9 and TRBJ2-5; D might be TRBD2 (5 bases). This CDR3 is 12 amino acids long. Germline V gives CDR1 SEHNR, CDR2 FQNEAQ (reference sequence). V lost 1 base and J 5 bases, leaving 5 bases between the germline ends. CDR3 protein: CASSLGEETQYF. DNA of the CDR3: TGTGCCAGCAGCTTAGGGGAGGAGACCCAGTACTTC. The variable domain in full, with the rest retrieved from reference TRBV7-9 and TRBJ2-5, is DTGVSQNPRHKITKRGQNVTFRCDPISEHNRLYWYRQTLGQGPEFLTYFQNEAQLEKSRLLSDRFSAERPKGSFSTLEIQRTEQGDSAMYLCASSLGEETQYFGPGTRLLVL.

This clone was observed a few times. The J gene is TRBJ2-5, the V gene TRBV7-8, with TRBD1 identical over 7 bases. CDR1 and CDR2 (germline): SGHVS, FQNEAQ. V shed 2 bases and J 2 bases; nucleotides not matched to a gene: 5. The CDR3 is 15 amino acids. The CDR3 region is CASSLHGTDQETQYF. In DNA, the CDR3 is TGTGCCAGCAGCTTACACGGGACAGATCAAGAGACCCAGTACTTC. The complete variable domain, with remaining parts taken from reference TRBV7-8 and TRBJ2-5, reads GAGVSQSPRYKVAKRGQDVALRCDPISGHVSLFWYQQALGQGPEFLTYFQNEAQLDKSGLPSDRFFAERPEGSVSTLKIQRTQQEDSAVYLCASSLHGTDQETQYFGPGTRLLVL.

The J gene is TRBJ1-4, the V gene TRBV30; 7 bases match TRBD1. Germline V gene sequence: CDR1 GTSNPN, CDR2 SVGIG (reference sequence). This CDR3 has 14 amino acids. The ends lost 0 bases at V and 7 bases at J; junction bases unmatched: 5. In DNA, the CDR3 is TGTGCCTGGAGTGTAGACAGGACAGGTGAAAAACTGTTTTTT. Residues: CAWSVDRTGEKLFF.

V and J are TRBV5-1 and TRBJ2-1; 12 bases line up with TRBD2. The V and J ends lost 4 bases and 7 bases, in that order; junction bases with no gene match: 9. This CDR3 contains 16 residues. Looked up from germline, CDR1 is SGHRS and CDR2 is YFSETQ. CDR3 in DNA: TGCGCCAGCAGCCTAATGACTAGCGGGGGTAGAAATGAGCAGTTCTTC. Its protein is CASSLMTSGGRNEQFF.

The chain recombines TRBV7-2 with TRBJ2-7; D not certain. This CDR3 comprises 14 residues. Trimming removed 5 bases from V and 1 base from J, with 12 bases in between. CDR1 and CDR2 from the germline V gene are SGHTA and FQGNSA. The CDR3 spells CASSPDSASYEQYF. The CDR3, as DNA: TGTGCCAGCAGCCCAGACTCGGCGTCCTACGAGCAGTACTTC.

This chain connects TRBV10-3 to TRBJ2-1; unclear D gene. V lost 6 bases to trimming and J lost 10 bases, with 10 bases between them. Germline values: CDR1 ENHRY, CDR2 SYGVKD. This CDR3 has 11 residues. Here the CDR3 reads CAISPKEEQFF. The CDR3 nucleotides read TGTGCCATCAGCCCGAAGGAGGAGCAGTTCTTC.

The chain joins TRBV25-1 to TRBJ1-2; D is possibly TRBD1 (6 bases). This CDR3 region has 13 residues. The V and J ends lost 2 bases and 7 bases respectively, with 11 bases between them. Germline CDR1 reads MGHDK; CDR2 reads SYGVNS. The DNA for the CDR3 is TGTGCCAGCAGTGAACTCTCCAGGGGTGGCTACACCTTC. Encoded protein: CASSELSRGGYTF.